The 4 T cell receptor beta chains given below trace back to one sample, sequenced in a study of T cell responses to AZD1222 COVID-19 vaccine. TCRdb keeps only in-frame clones here, not all; method: immunoSEQ multiplex PCR. The table shows 130,000 or so clones, with approximately 91% occurring only once. This specimen consisted of peripheral blood, obtained 28 days after the second AZD1222 dose. The receptors here all came from an adult who received the AZD1222 COVID-19 vaccine.

The chain combines TRBV30 with TRBJ1-2; 7 bases map to TRBD1. Per the germline V gene, CDR1 is GTSNPN and CDR2 is SVGIG (reference sequence). V shed 0 bases and J 4 bases; nucleotides not matched to a gene: 8. CDR3 length: 15 amino acids. The CDR3 DNA reads as TGTGCCTGGAGTGTAGCAGGGGGTATTGTCTATGGCTACACCTTC. Translated, it gives CAWSVAGGIVYGYTF.

V usage is TRBV4-1 and J usage is TRBJ2-1; 7 nucleotides agree with TRBD2. V dropped 1 base and J dropped 5; count of bases not matched to a gene: 8. The CDR3 has 16 amino acids. In germline, CDR1 is MGHRA, CDR2 YSYEKL. CDR3 loop: CASSQGWLAVHNEQFF. DNA for the CDR3: TGCGCCAGCAGCCAAGGTTGGCTAGCGGTTCACAATGAGCAGTTCTTC.

This chain uses TRBV5-6 with TRBJ1-1; D gene unclear. The CDR3 sequence is 12 residues long. V gave up 1 base and J gave up 4 bases, with 5 bases separating them. In germline, CDR1 is SGHDT, CDR2 YYEEEE. The CDR3 loop reads CASSLRGTEAFF. The CDR3 bases are TGTGCCAGCAGCTTGCGGGGCACTGAAGCTTTCTTT.

This chain links TRBV2 with TRBJ2-7; 9 bases match TRBD1. CDR1 SNHLY and CDR2 FYNNEI come from the germline V gene. Germline trimming cut 7 bases from V and 5 bases from J; bases unmatched to any gene: 15. CDR3 length: 16 amino acids. The chain's CDR3 is CASIRGLGQGVNEQYF. In DNA form, the CDR3 reads TGTGCCAGCATTAGGGGGTTGGGACAGGGCGTTAACGAGCAGTACTTC.